The 5 T cell receptor beta chains in this list originate from one sample, sequenced in a study of OX40 agonist ivuxolimab in advanced cancers. TCRdb keeps only in-frame clones here, not all; method: immunoSEQ multiplex PCR. The repertoire holds tens of thousands of clones, with around 90% as singletons. Sample: CD4+ or CD8+ T cells sorted from blood, taken in a trial of the OX40 agonist ivuxolimab. The receptors were sampled from an adult with an advanced solid tumor such as melanoma, head and neck, liver or kidney cancer.

The J gene is TRBJ2-5, the V gene TRBV7-9, with 9 bases matching TRBD1. The end of the DNA fits TRBJ2-7 better, so the J call may be wrong. CDR3 size: 16 residues. Germline CDR1 is SEHNR and CDR2 is FQNEAQ (reference sequence). CDR3: CASSSSDRGLAYEQYF. The CDR3 nucleotides read TGTGCCAGCAGCTCCAGCGACAGGGGGTTAGCCTACGAGCAGTACTTC.

The chain couples TRBV10-3 to TRBJ2-7; 7 bases line up with TRBD2. This CDR3 contains 17 residues. V shed 6 bases and J 2 bases; nucleotides not matched to a gene: 16. The germline gives CDR1 ENHRY, CDR2 SYGVKD. Written as DNA, the CDR3 is TGTGCCATCAGCACCCCGCCTACGGGGGACTACACCTACGAGCAGTACTTC. Its protein is CAISTPPTGDYTYEQYF.

The CDR3 spells CASSYFGTNEKLFF. The CDR3 nucleotides read TGTGCCAGCAGTTACTTTGGGACTAATGAAAAACTGTTTTTT. J is TRBJ1-4 and V is TRBV6-5; D is unclear. This CDR3 has 14 amino acids. Germline V gives CDR1 MNHEY, CDR2 SVGAGI. V was trimmed by 1 base and J by 2 bases, leaving 5 bases between them.

This chain uses TRBV27 with TRBJ2-1; D is unresolved. Germline V gene sequence: CDR1 MNHEY, CDR2 SMNVEV (reference sequence). This CDR3 has 15 residues. The V end lost 2 bases, the J end lost 3 bases, and 11 bases lay between the germline ends. The CDR3 sequence is CASSLDSTYYNEQFF. CDR3 in DNA: TGTGCCAGCAGTTTAGATAGCACGTACTACAATGAGCAGTTCTTC.

This chain uses TRBV29-1 with TRBJ2-7; 10 nucleotides agree with TRBD1. This CDR3 comprises 13 residues. The ends lost 6 bases at V and 3 bases at J; junction bases unmatched: 5. CDR1 SQVTM and CDR2 ANQGSEA come from the germline V gene. The chain's CDR3 is CSVRGQGGYEQYF. Written as DNA, the CDR3 is TGCAGCGTCCGTGGACAGGGGGGCTACGAGCAGTACTTC.